These 30 T cell receptor beta chains were sequenced from one sample in a study of T cell responses to AZD1222 COVID-19 vaccine. The data were produced by immunoSEQ multiplex PCR, yet TCRdb's version contains in-frame clones alone and is incomplete. The sample records 150,000 or so clones, about 93% being singletons. The material was peripheral blood, obtained on day 0 of AZD1222 vaccination. The receptor source for this set is an adult in good health.

The rearrangement links TRBV6-2 or TRBV6-3 to TRBJ1-1; D is ambiguous. Trimming left V 0 bases short and J 4 bases short, with 18 bases between. In germline, CDR1 is MNHEY, CDR2 SVGEGT. CDR3 length: 17 amino acids. The chain's CDR3 is CASSYSISGSSGTEAFF. The CDR3 coding sequence is TGTGCCAGCAGTTACTCGATTTCCGGTTCATCGGGCACTGAAGCTTTCTTT.

This clone was observed a handful of times. The V and J genes are TRBV5-1 and TRBJ1-1; TRBD1 is a possible D gene (5 bases). The length of the CDR3 is 14 residues. Trimming removed 4 bases from V and 0 bases from J, with 10 bases in between. CDR1 SGHRS and CDR2 YFSETQ come from the germline V gene. CDR3: CASSQTELNTEAFF. The DNA for the CDR3 is TGCGCCAGCAGCCAGACAGAGCTGAACACTGAAGCTTTCTTT.

The chain combines TRBV19 with TRBJ1-5, with a tentative D call TRBD1 (6 bases). CDR1 is LNHDA, CDR2 SQIVND, per germline (reference sequence). Deletions cut 9 bases from V and 1 base from J, with 13 bases between. The CDR3 loop spans 14 amino acids. CDR3 sequence: CASRTETSNQPQHF. CDR3 nucleotide sequence: TGTGCCAGCAGGACAGAAACAAGCAATCAGCCCCAGCATTTT.

The J gene is TRBJ2-1, the V gene TRBV29-1; TRBD1 or TRBD2 may be the D gene (6 bases each). CDR3 length: 16 residues. Germline CDR1 is SQVTM and CDR2 is ANQGSEA. The V end was cut by 1 base, the J end by 6 bases, with 19 bases between. DNA of the CDR3: TGCAGCGTTGAAGGGGTAGGGGGAGGTTCGGGCAATGAGCAGTTCTTC. Its translation is CSVEGVGGGSGNEQFF.

The chain joins TRBV9 to TRBJ2-5, with 7 bases identical to TRBD1. The CDR3 loop spans 14 amino acids. Germline CDR1 is SGDLS and CDR2 is YYNGEE. The V gene end was trimmed by 1 base and the J gene end by 2 bases; junction bases not matched to a gene: 2. CDR3 nucleotides: TGTGCCAGCAGCGTAAGGGACAGTCAAGAGACCCAGTACTTC. Translation: CASSVRDSQETQYF.

The chain combines TRBV18 with TRBJ1-1; perhaps TRBD1 as D (5 bases). From germline, CDR1 is KGHSH and CDR2 LQKENI. This CDR3 region has 15 residues. Trimming took 1 base from V and 4 from J, leaving 13 bases between them. The CDR3 nucleotides are TGTGCCAGCTCACCACAGGGGTCTGTGATCACTGAAGCTTTCTTT. This gives the protein CASSPQGSVITEAFF. Supplemented by reference TRBV18 and TRBJ1-1, the full variable domain reads NAGVMQNPRHLVRRRGQEARLRCSPMKGHSHVYWYRQLPEEGLKFMVYLQKENIIDESGMPKERFSAEFPKEGPSILRIQQVVRGDSAAYFCASSPQGSVITEAFFGQGTRLTVV.

This rearrangement joins TRBV7-3 to TRBJ2-2, with TRBD2 as a possible D gene (6 bases). CDR3 size: 15 residues. Trimming took 2 bases from V and 5 from J, leaving 12 bases between them. Germline V gene lookup returns CDR1 SGHTA and CDR2 FQGTGA. This CDR3 is CASSLSPSETGELFF. Written as DNA, the CDR3 is TGTGCCAGCAGCTTATCCCCTAGCGAGACCGGGGAGCTGTTTTTT.

The V gene is TRBV7-3, the J gene TRBJ1-6, with D unresolved. The CDR3 length is 14 residues. With 5 bases removed from V and 17 bases from J, the gap between germline ends came to 22 bases. The germline gives CDR1 SGHTA, CDR2 FQGTGA. CDR3 protein: CASSLISQASPIHF. The CDR3 DNA reads as TGTGCCAGCAGCCTAATCTCCCAGGCGTCGCCTATCCACTTT.

This clone was seen more than once but under ten times. This chain links TRBV6-4 with TRBJ2-3; TRBD1 aligns across 7 bases. Germline V CDR1 and CDR2: MRHNA, SNTAGT. This CDR3 region has 14 residues. The V gene end was trimmed by 2 bases and the J gene end by 1 base; junction bases not matched to a gene: 0. CDR3 nucleotide sequence: TGTGCCAGCAGTGACGGACAGGGCACAGATACGCAGTATTTT. The encoded protein is CASSDGQGTDTQYF.

The chain recombines TRBV7-9 with TRBJ2-1, with TRBD1 identical over 7 bases. There are 14 residues in the CDR3. Germline values: CDR1 SEHNR, CDR2 FQNEAQ (reference sequence). V was pared by 11 bases and J by 4 bases, with 11 bases of the junction left unmatched. The CDR3 protein is CAALGTDAYNEQFF. The CDR3 DNA sequence: TGTGCCGCCCTCGGGACAGACGCTTACAATGAGCAGTTCTTC.

V gene TRBV30 combines with J gene TRBJ2-7; D is perhaps TRBD2 (7 bases). Between the trimmed V and J ends, which lost 3 bases and 6 bases, there was a span of 12 bases. Germline V gene sequence: CDR1 GTSNPN, CDR2 SVGIG (reference sequence). The CDR3 sequence is 12 residues long. The CDR3 coding sequence is TGTGCCTGGAGCCGGGGGGCGGGCGAGCAGTACTTC. Protein: CAWSRGAGEQYF. Full variable domain (missing parts from reference TRBV30 and TRBJ2-7): SQTIHQWPATLVQPVGSPLSLECTVEGTSNPNLYWYRQAAGRGLQLLFYSVGIGQISSEVPQNLSASRPQDRQFILSSKKLLLSDSGFYLCAWSRGAGEQYFGPGTRLTVT.

The V and J genes are TRBV7-8 and TRBJ1-2; possible D gene TRBD1, 5 bases. This CDR3 is 13 amino acids long. Germline CDR1 reads SGHVS; CDR2 reads FQNEAQ. Trimming left V 0 bases short and J 4 bases short, with 6 bases between. The CDR3: CASSLAGAYGYTF. CDR3 in DNA: TGTGCCAGCAGCTTAGCTGGGGCCTATGGCTACACCTTC. Using reference TRBV7-8 and TRBJ1-2 for the parts outside the CDR3, the full variable domain is GAGVSQSPRYKVAKRGQDVALRCDPISGHVSLFWYQQALGQGPEFLTYFQNEAQLDKSGLPSDRFFAERPEGSVSTLKIQRTQQEDSAVYLCASSLAGAYGYTFGSGTRLTVV.

The count of this clone is one. CDR3 loop: CASSSWGGGSGANVLTF. In DNA, the CDR3 is TGTGCCAGTAGTTCCTGGGGAGGGGGCTCTGGGGCCAACGTCCTGACTTTC. The chain joins TRBV19 to TRBJ2-6, with D possibly TRBD2 on 7 matching bases. Trimming took 5 bases from V and 0 from J, leaving 14 bases between them. This CDR3 has 17 amino acids. In germline, CDR1 is LNHDA, CDR2 SQIVND (reference sequence).

V gene TRBV11-2 combines with J gene TRBJ1-1, with D unresolved. The CDR3 spans 15 residues. The V and J ends lost 6 bases and 0 bases respectively, with 14 bases between them. Germline V CDR1 and CDR2: SGHAT, FQNNGV. The CDR3 DNA sequence: TGTGCCAGCAGACCGGGAGACATCATGAACACTGAAGCTTTCTTT. It translates to CASRPGDIMNTEAFF.

The rearrangement links TRBV11-2 to TRBJ1-2, with TRBD1 identical over 7 bases. CDR3 size: 15 residues. Per the germline V gene, CDR1 is SGHAT and CDR2 is FQNNGV. The ends lost 5 bases at V and 3 bases at J; junction bases unmatched: 9. CDR3 protein: CASSRGGRVDYGYTF. CDR3 coding DNA: TGTGCCAGCAGCCGAGGGGGCAGGGTCGACTATGGCTACACCTTC.

The chain has TRBV5-1 and TRBJ1-4; 9 bases are shared with TRBD1. This CDR3 spans 15 amino acids. Per germline, CDR1 SGHRS and CDR2 YFSETQ. After removal of 4 bases from V and 5 bases from J, the junction contained 6 bases not matched to a gene. CDR3 bases: TGCGCCAGCAGCAGGAAGGGACAGGGCAATGAAAAACTGTTTTTT. Amino acid sequence: CASSRKGQGNEKLFF. Complete variable domain (other parts from reference TRBV5-1 and TRBJ1-4): KAGVTQTPRYLIKTRGQQVTLSCSPISGHRSVSWYQQTPGQGLQFLFEYFSETQRNKGNFPGRFSGRQFSNSRSEMNVSTLELGDSALYLCASSRKGQGNEKLFFGSGTQLSVL.

V usage is TRBV11-2 and J usage is TRBJ1-3; D possibly corresponds to TRBD1 (5 bases). Trimming removed 0 bases at V and 1 base at J, with 13 bases between. In germline, CDR1 is SGHAT, CDR2 FQNNGV. This CDR3 comprises 17 residues. DNA for the CDR3: TGTGCCAGCAGCTTAGATCGTTGGGGGAGATCTGGAAACACCATATATTTT. As protein: CASSLDRWGRSGNTIYF.

The V call is TRBV4-1, the J call TRBJ2-5; maybe TRBD1 (5 bases). The CDR3 extends over 13 amino acids. The V end lost 2 bases, the J end lost 5 bases, and 9 bases lay between the germline ends. CDR1 is MGHRA and CDR2 is YSYEKL in the germline V gene. The CDR3 loop reads CASSQMGLETQYF. The CDR3 bases are TGCGCCAGCAGCCAAATGGGGCTGGAGACCCAGTACTTC.

The J gene is TRBJ1-5, the V gene TRBV29-1; no reliable D call. CDR1 is SQVTM and CDR2 is ANQGSEA in the germline V gene. The CDR3 is 13 residues long. Trimming shortened V by 0 bases and J by 11 bases, and 14 bases separated the two germline ends. The CDR3 DNA is TGCAGCGTTGAAGAATCCCCCGGAGTTGCCCAGCATTTT. This codes for CSVEESPGVAQHF.

The rearrangement joins TRBV9 to TRBJ1-4; D not certain. This CDR3 contains 14 residues. Per germline, CDR1 SGDLS and CDR2 YYNGEE. V lost 9 bases to trimming and J lost 0 bases, with 12 bases between them. CDR3: CATGPAATNEKLFF. CDR3 sequence (DNA): TGTGCCACCGGGCCGGCTGCAACTAATGAAAAACTGTTTTTT.

CDR3 protein: CATTAPLYEQYF. The CDR3 bases are TGTGCCACCACCGCCCCCCTCTACGAGCAGTACTTC. The V gene is TRBV25-1, the J gene TRBJ2-7, with unresolved D. The germline V gene has CDR1 MGHDK and CDR2 SYGVNS. This CDR3 spans 12 amino acids. V lost 10 bases and J lost 3, with 13 bases in between.

This clone was observed at least ten times. V is TRBV7-9 and J is TRBJ1-1; D is unresolved. The V gene's germline CDR1 is SEHNR and CDR2 FQNEAQ (reference sequence). Trimming took 2 bases from V and 4 from J, leaving 14 bases between them. The CDR3 spans 15 residues. The CDR3 loop reads CASSLSSPDGTEAFF. CDR3 DNA: TGTGCCAGCAGCTTAAGTTCTCCTGACGGCACTGAAGCTTTCTTT.

The chain uses TRBV9 and TRBJ2-3; TRBD2 matches at 8 bases. Germline V lookup: CDR1 SGDLS, CDR2 YYNGEE. The V gene end was trimmed by 0 bases and the J gene end by 3 bases; junction bases not matched to a gene: 0. This CDR3 has 14 residues. CDR3 amino acids: CASSVVAGTDTQYF. CDR3 nucleotide sequence: TGTGCCAGCAGCGTAGTAGCGGGAACAGATACGCAGTATTTT.

This clone has a single count. The chain couples TRBV7-9 to TRBJ2-2; D not resolved. CDR3 length: 15 residues. The V gene's germline CDR1 is SEHNR and CDR2 FQNEAQ (reference sequence). V lost 0 bases and J lost 4, with 9 bases in between. The CDR3 sequence: CASSLARSGTGELFF. The CDR3 nucleotides read TGTGCCAGCAGCTTAGCCAGGTCGGGCACCGGGGAGCTGTTTTTT.

This clone has only a few counts. V is TRBV2 and J is TRBJ1-1, with TRBD1 matching 9 bases. With V trimmed by 8 bases and J by 4 bases, 5 bases remained unmatched. CDR1 and CDR2 from the germline V gene are SNHLY and FYNNEI. The CDR3 length is 13 residues. The CDR3 region is CASVDRGSTEAFF. CDR3 in DNA: TGTGCCAGCGTAGACAGGGGGAGCACTGAAGCTTTCTTT.

The chain uses TRBV3-1 (or the pseudogene TRBV3-2) and TRBJ1-1, with D perhaps matching TRBD1 (5 bases). Trimming took off 8 bases at V and 3 bases at J, with 13 bases between the two ends. CDR1 and CDR2 (germline): LGHDT, YNNKEL (reference sequence). The CDR3 consists of 13 residues. The CDR3 region has the DNA TGTGCCAGCCGCCGGGAGGGGCACACTGAAGCTTTCTTT. Its translation is CASRREGHTEAFF.

This clone was observed a single time. The J gene is TRBJ2-2, the V gene TRBV6-1; 7 bases are shared with TRBD1. This CDR3 has 16 amino acids. The germline gives CDR1 MNHNS, CDR2 SASEGT. V lost 4 bases, J lost 0 bases, and 5 bases stayed unmatched. DNA for the CDR3: TGTGCCAGCAGTGGACAGGGATACGCGAACACCGGGGAGCTGTTTTTT. Translation gives CASSGQGYANTGELFF.

J is TRBJ1-1 and V is TRBV6-1; D might be TRBD1 (6 bases). In germline, CDR1 is MNHNS, CDR2 SASEGT. V lost 3 bases and J lost 4, with 12 bases in between. The CDR3 sequence is 14 residues long. CDR3 sequence (DNA): TGTGCCAGCAGTGACGGCAGGGGAGGCACTGAAGCTTTCTTT. Amino acids: CASSDGRGGTEAFF.

J is TRBJ1-1 and V is TRBV10-2, with 8 bases identical to TRBD1. CDR1 is WSHSY and CDR2 is SAAADI in the germline V gene. Germline trimming cut 8 bases from V and 0 bases from J; bases unmatched to any gene: 5. The CDR3 is 14 residues long. In DNA form, the CDR3 reads TGCGCCAGCTTCCCGGGACAGGTGAACACTGAAGCTTTCTTT. Protein: CASFPGQVNTEAFF.

The CDR3 nucleotides are TGCGCCAGCAGCCAAGATAAGCGGGGGGGCCTTCGCACAGATACGCAGTATTTT. Protein product: CASSQDKRGGLRTDTQYF. This chain connects TRBV4-1 to TRBJ2-3, with 10 bases fitting TRBD2. There are 18 residues in the CDR3. Losses at the gene ends were 0 bases for V and 1 base for J; bases not matched to a gene: 7. The germline V gene encodes CDR1 MGHRA and CDR2 YSYEKL.